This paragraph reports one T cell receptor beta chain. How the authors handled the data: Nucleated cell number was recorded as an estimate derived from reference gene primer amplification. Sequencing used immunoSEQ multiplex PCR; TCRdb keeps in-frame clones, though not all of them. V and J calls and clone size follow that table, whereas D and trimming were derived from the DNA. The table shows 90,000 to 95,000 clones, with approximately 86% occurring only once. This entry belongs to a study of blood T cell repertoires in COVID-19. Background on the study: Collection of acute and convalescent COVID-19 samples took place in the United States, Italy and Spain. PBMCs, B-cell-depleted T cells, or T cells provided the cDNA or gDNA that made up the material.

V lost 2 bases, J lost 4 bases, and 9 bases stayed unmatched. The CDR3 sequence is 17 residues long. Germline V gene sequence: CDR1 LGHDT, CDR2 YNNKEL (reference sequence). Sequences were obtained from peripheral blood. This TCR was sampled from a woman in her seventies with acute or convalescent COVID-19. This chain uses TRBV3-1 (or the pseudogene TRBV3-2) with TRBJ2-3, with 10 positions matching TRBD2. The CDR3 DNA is TGTGCCAGCAGCCAACGAAAGCGGGAGGGCCTTGCAGATACGCAGTATTTT. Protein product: CASSQRKREGLADTQYF.